The 25 T cell receptor beta chains below all came from one sample that was sequenced in a study of blood T cell repertoires in COVID-19. Sequencing used immunoSEQ multiplex PCR; TCRdb keeps in-frame clones, though not all of them. This table holds about 71,000 clones, 90% found once. The sample consisted of peripheral blood. These receptors all come from a woman between 18 and 29 years old with acute or convalescent COVID-19.

The rearrangement uses TRBV14 and TRBJ1-2, with D possibly TRBD1 on 5 matching bases. CDR3 length: 17 amino acids. CDR1 SGHDN and CDR2 FVKESK come from the germline V gene. Trimming pared 3 bases from V and 4 bases from J, leaving 21 bases between. CDR3 region: CASSHPGQVLRRYGYTF. The CDR3 coding sequence is TGTGCCAGCAGCCATCCAGGGCAAGTTCTAAGACGCTATGGCTACACCTTC.

This chain joins TRBV2 and TRBJ1-3; TRBD1 matches at 9 bases. The trim removed 5 bases at V and 0 bases at J, leaving 5 bases unmatched. The CDR3 has 16 residues. The V gene's germline CDR1 is SNHLY and CDR2 FYNNEI. The CDR3 nucleotides are TGTGCCAGCAGTCCCGGGACAGGGAGCTCTGGAAACACCATATATTTT. Amino acids: CASSPGTGSSGNTIYF. Together with reference TRBV2 and TRBJ1-3, the CDR3 gives the full variable domain: EPEVTQTPSHQVTQMGQEVILRCVPISNHLYFYWYRQILGQKVEFLVSFYNNEISEKSEIFDDQFSVERPDGSNFTLKIRSTKLEDSAMYFCASSPGTGSSGNTIYFGEGSWLTVV.

This clone appeared a single time. The J gene is TRBJ2-1, the V gene TRBV30; 7 nucleotides align to TRBD2. Germline CDR1 and CDR2: GTSNPN and SVGIG (reference sequence). There are 14 residues in the CDR3. Losses at the gene ends were 2 bases for V and 1 base for J; bases not matched to a gene: 2. CDR3 amino acids: CAWSRGVSYNEQFF. The CDR3 bases are TGTGCCTGGAGTCGGGGGGTATCCTACAATGAGCAGTTCTTC.

This clone was observed a single time. The chain links TRBV12-5 to TRBJ1-5; TRBD1 aligns across 7 bases. Germline CDR1 reads LGHNT; CDR2 reads FRNRAP. CDR3 size: 16 residues. With 3 bases clipped from V and 6 bases from J, the junction kept 11 bases outside the gene matches. The CDR3 is CASGFTTDRDCQPQHF. The CDR3 region has the DNA TGTGCTAGTGGTTTTACTACCGACAGGGACTGTCAGCCCCAGCATTTT.

The gene calls are TRBV29-1 and TRBJ2-1; the D is unclear. CDR1 is SQVTM, CDR2 ANQGSEA, per germline. With 5 bases removed from V and 7 bases from J, the gap between germline ends came to 18 bases. The CDR3 consists of 14 residues. CDR3 residues: CSVLPGSHGNEQFF. In DNA, the CDR3 is TGCAGCGTTCTGCCCGGATCTCACGGGAATGAGCAGTTCTTC.

The chain has TRBV19 and TRBJ2-1; TRBD2 aligns across 10 bases. The CDR3 has 17 residues. J gave up 0 bases and V 4 bases, and 6 bases lay outside the gene matches. CDR1 LNHDA and CDR2 SQIVND come from the germline V gene (reference sequence). CDR3 protein: CASSTIAGGGSYNEQFF. CDR3 bases: TGTGCCAGTAGTACTATAGCGGGAGGAGGCTCCTACAATGAGCAGTTCTTC.

This sequence joins TRBV6-1 and TRBJ2-7; 7 nucleotides match TRBD2. CDR1 MNHNS and CDR2 SASEGT come from the germline V gene. The CDR3 is 15 residues long. V was clipped by 3 bases and J by 2 bases; unmatched bases: 7. For the CDR3, the DNA is TGTGCCAGCAGTGAGGGTCATCGGGGGGCCTACGAGCAGTACTTC. As protein: CASSEGHRGAYEQYF.

The rearrangement links TRBV10-2 to TRBJ2-7, with a weak D call TRBD2 (5 bases). The CDR3 length is 12 residues. The V end was cut by 4 bases, the J end by 6 bases, with 10 bases between. The germline V gene has CDR1 WSHSY and CDR2 SAAADI. The CDR3 region has the DNA TGCGCCAGCAGTGCGCTAGCTGGCGAGCAGTACTTC. Protein sequence: CASSALAGEQYF.

This chain uses TRBV7-2 with TRBJ1-3; TRBD1 might be the D (6 bases). V was trimmed by 2 bases and J by 1 base, leaving 15 bases between them. Germline V gives CDR1 SGHTA, CDR2 FQGNSA. The CDR3 length is 17 residues. CDR3 protein: CASSLWGTPASGNTIYF. The CDR3 nucleotides read TGTGCCAGCAGCTTATGGGGGACACCGGCTTCTGGAAACACCATATATTTT.

This clone has a single count. V gene TRBV7-6 combines with J gene TRBJ2-2; D remains ambiguous. This CDR3 region has 13 residues. Looked up from germline, CDR1 is SGHVS and CDR2 is FNYEAQ. V gave up 3 bases and J gave up 4 bases, with 6 bases separating them. The CDR3: CASSFSVTGELFF. CDR3 in DNA: TGTGCCAGCAGCTTTTCCGTCACCGGGGAGCTGTTTTTT.

The chain combines TRBV18 with TRBJ1-5; tentatively, D is TRBD1 (5 bases). V was clipped by 5 bases and J by 8 bases, with 19 bases between them. Germline CDR1 is KGHSH and CDR2 is LQKENI. The CDR3 runs to 15 residues. Here the CDR3 reads CASSGTDGGREPQHF. Written as DNA, the CDR3 is TGTGCCAGCTCAGGAACGGACGGGGGAAGAGAGCCCCAGCATTTT.

The rearrangement joins TRBV19 to TRBJ2-1; 15 bases align to TRBD2. Germline V CDR1 and CDR2: LNHDA, SQIVND (reference sequence). CDR3 size: 16 residues. Losses at the gene ends were 4 bases for V and 11 bases for J; bases not matched to a gene: 9. The CDR3 DNA is TGTGCCAGTAGTACGAGGACTAGCGGGAGGGCCCGGCAGCAGTTCTTC. This encodes CASSTRTSGRARQQFF.

The V gene is TRBV19, the J gene TRBJ1-1, with 7 positions matching TRBD1. The J segment lost 10 bases and the V segment lost 5 bases, leaving 4 bases of the junction unmatched. The CDR3 totals 11 residues. The germline gives CDR1 LNHDA, CDR2 SQIVND (reference sequence). Written as DNA, the CDR3 is TGTGCCAGTAGTCACAGGGGTGCAGCTTTCTTT. Its protein product is CASSHRGAAFF.

A single count supports this clone. The gene calls are TRBV28 and TRBJ1-5, with a weak D call TRBD1 (5 bases). This CDR3 has 14 amino acids. V lost 7 bases and J 1 base, leaving 11 bases between the germline ends. Germline values: CDR1 MDHEN, CDR2 SYDVKM. CDR3 DNA sequence: TGTGCCAGCAAGGACATGGGAAGCAATCAGCCCCAGCATTTT. It specifies CASKDMGSNQPQHF. Supplemented by reference TRBV28 and TRBJ1-5, the full variable domain reads DVKVTQSSRYLVKRTGEKVFLECVQDMDHENMFWYRQDPGLGLRLIYFSYDVKMKEKGDIPEGYSVSREKKERFSLILESASTNQTSMYLCASKDMGSNQPQHFGDGTRLSIL.

The V and J genes are TRBV7-9 and TRBJ1-1, with 8 bases identical to TRBD1. CDR1 SEHNR and CDR2 FQNEAQ come from the germline V gene (reference sequence). The CDR3 totals 16 residues. Trimming cost V 0 bases and J 0 bases; bases outside gene matches: 3. The CDR3 coding sequence is TGTGCCAGCAGCTTAGCGAACAGGGGGATGAACACTGAAGCTTTCTTT. It yields the protein CASSLANRGMNTEAFF.

The V and J genes are TRBV4-1 and TRBJ1-2; D is uncertain. This CDR3 has 15 residues. From germline, CDR1 is MGHRA and CDR2 YSYEKL. Trimming took off 3 bases at V and 5 bases at J, with 16 bases between the two ends. The CDR3 coding sequence is TGCGCCAGCAGCCATATACCCCATAGTTCATATGGCTACACCTTC. Its translation is CASSHIPHSSYGYTF.

The chain combines TRBV7-2 with TRBJ2-3, with D tentatively TRBD1 (6 bases). The V gene lost 6 bases and the J gene lost 3 bases, with 10 bases spanning the gap. Germline V CDR1 and CDR2: SGHTA, FQGNSA. The CDR3 sequence is 13 residues long. CDR3 region: CASSSGQTDTQYF. The CDR3 bases are TGTGCCAGCAGTTCAGGACAGACAGATACGCAGTATTTT.

V is TRBV15 and J is TRBJ1-2; TRBD1 is a possible D gene (6 bases). CDR3 size: 15 residues. Germline V gene data show CDR1 as LNHNV and CDR2 as YYDKDF (reference sequence). V gave up 3 bases and J gave up 2 bases, with 13 bases separating them. The CDR3 loop reads CATSRTVQGNYGYTF. The CDR3 nucleotides read TGTGCCACCAGCAGGACTGTACAGGGAAACTATGGCTACACCTTC.

The CDR3 DNA follows: TGTGCCAGCAGCCCTTCTGGGCGCCGAGCTTTCTTT. It specifies CASSPSGRRAFF. The rearrangement uses TRBV3-1 (or the pseudogene TRBV3-2) and TRBJ1-1; D is undetermined. The CDR3 sequence is 12 residues long. Looked up from germline, CDR1 is LGHDT and CDR2 is YNNKEL (reference sequence). Trimming removed 4 bases at V and 10 bases at J, with 13 bases between.

The chain couples TRBV5-1 to TRBJ2-5; a possible D gene is TRBD1 (5 bases). CDR3 size: 15 residues. Germline assignment: CDR1 SGHRS and CDR2 YFSETQ. V lost 4 bases, J lost 0 bases, and 13 bases lay in between. The CDR3 sequence is CASSTQDSYQETQYF. The CDR3, as DNA: TGCGCCAGCAGCACCCAAGACAGCTACCAAGAGACCCAGTACTTC.

The rearrangement links TRBV3-1 (or the pseudogene TRBV3-2) to TRBJ2-7; 7 nucleotides match TRBD2. With 0 bases clipped from V and 2 bases from J, the junction kept 16 bases outside the gene matches. Per the germline V gene, CDR1 is LGHDT and CDR2 is YNNKEL (reference sequence). The CDR3 is 19 amino acids. The CDR3 reads CASSQDNSRGDYCAYEQYF. The CDR3 nucleotides read TGTGCCAGCAGCCAAGACAATTCACGGGGGGACTACTGTGCCTACGAGCAGTACTTC.

The genes are TRBV4-3 and TRBJ2-1; D is perhaps TRBD2 (5 bases). Deletions cut 0 bases from V and 8 bases from J, with 14 bases between. CDR3 length: 15 residues. The germline gives CDR1 LGHNA, CDR2 YSLEER. CDR3 sequence: CASSQDSLAGDEQFF. The CDR3 DNA reads TGCGCCAGCAGCCAAGATAGCCTAGCTGGCGATGAGCAGTTCTTC.

The V call is TRBV30, the J call TRBJ1-4; D is possibly TRBD1 (5 bases). Per germline, CDR1 GTSNPN and CDR2 SVGIG (reference sequence). The CDR3 runs to 14 residues. Trimming removed 0 bases from V and 8 bases from J, with 13 bases in between. CDR3 nucleotides: TGTGCCTGGAGTGTGACCGGGGGTCGGGAAAAACTGTTTTTT. Residues: CAWSVTGGREKLFF. Full variable domain (rest looked up from reference TRBV30 and TRBJ1-4): SQTIHQWPATLVQPVGSPLSLECTVEGTSNPNLYWYRQAAGRGLQLLFYSVGIGQISSEVPQNLSASRPQDRQFILSSKKLLLSDSGFYLCAWSVTGGREKLFFGSGTQLSVL.

The V and J genes are TRBV19 and TRBJ1-1; 10 bases are a match to TRBD1. CDR3 size: 16 residues. CDR1 LNHDA and CDR2 SQIVND come from the germline V gene (reference sequence). The V and J ends lost 3 bases and 3 bases, in that order; junction bases with no gene match: 7. CDR3: CASSIGDRGFHTEAFF. The CDR3 DNA sequence: TGTGCCAGTAGTATCGGGGACAGGGGTTTCCACACTGAAGCTTTCTTT.

The rearrangement joins TRBV10-3 to TRBJ2-1; D might be TRBD2 (6 bases). Per the germline V gene, CDR1 is ENHRY and CDR2 is SYGVKD. The CDR3 totals 12 residues. Trimming left V 11 bases short and J 4 bases short, with 12 bases between. CDR3 in amino acids: CAAGAGYNEQFF. In nucleotides, the CDR3 is TGTGCCGCCGGGGCGGGATACAATGAGCAGTTCTTC.